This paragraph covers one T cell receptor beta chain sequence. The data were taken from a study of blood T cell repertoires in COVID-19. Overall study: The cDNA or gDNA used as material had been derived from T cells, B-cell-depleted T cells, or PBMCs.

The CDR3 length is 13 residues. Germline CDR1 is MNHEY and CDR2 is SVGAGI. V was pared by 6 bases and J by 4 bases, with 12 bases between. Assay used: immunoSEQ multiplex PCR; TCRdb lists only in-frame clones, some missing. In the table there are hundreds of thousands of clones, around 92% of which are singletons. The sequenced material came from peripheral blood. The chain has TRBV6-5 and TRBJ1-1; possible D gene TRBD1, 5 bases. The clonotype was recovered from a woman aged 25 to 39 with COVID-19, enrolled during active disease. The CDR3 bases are TGTGCCAGCAGCGGGGGGGGTGCCACTGAAGCTTTCTTT. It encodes CASSGGGATEAFF.